This TCR beta chain was recovered during a study of cytomegalovirus exposure and HLA in healthy donors. Findings of the study overall: Cytomegalovirus status was reportedly diagnosed by the classifier with high specificity and sensitivity. A further, later analysis showed that HLA-associated TCR beta chains (compared with equally common others) were more clonally expanded. A cluster of highly shared sequence variants was likely a sequencing artifact.

Of note for this clone: Its antigen is currently unknown.

Regarding donors, all were healthy bone marrow donors. The PCR was carried out with 60 Vbeta primers and 13 Jbeta primers. The method was immunoSEQ multiplex PCR; TCRdb's version includes in-frame clones alone and lacks a portion of them. The sample carries 110,000 to 150,000 clones, 9.7% recorded once. The CDR3 length is 15 residues. Germline V gene sequence: CDR1 SGHTA, CDR2 FQGTGA. The V gene lost 2 bases and the J gene lost 0 bases, with 7 bases spanning the gap. Sample: PBMCs. The chain couples TRBV7-3 to TRBJ2-2; D may be TRBD2 (6 bases). The TCR comes from a man aged 45-65 years in good health and CMV-seronegative. The CDR3 nucleotides read TGTGCCAGCAGCTTACTAGCGACGAACACCGGGGAGCTGTTTTTT. This codes for CASSLLATNTGELFF. The full variable domain, with the rest looked up from reference TRBV7-3 and TRBJ2-2, is GAGVSQTPSNKVTEKGKYVELRCDPISGHTALYWYRQSLGQGPEFLIYFQGTGAADDSGLPNDRFFAVRPEGSVSTLKIQRTERGDSAVYLCASSLLATNTGELFFGEGSRLTVL.